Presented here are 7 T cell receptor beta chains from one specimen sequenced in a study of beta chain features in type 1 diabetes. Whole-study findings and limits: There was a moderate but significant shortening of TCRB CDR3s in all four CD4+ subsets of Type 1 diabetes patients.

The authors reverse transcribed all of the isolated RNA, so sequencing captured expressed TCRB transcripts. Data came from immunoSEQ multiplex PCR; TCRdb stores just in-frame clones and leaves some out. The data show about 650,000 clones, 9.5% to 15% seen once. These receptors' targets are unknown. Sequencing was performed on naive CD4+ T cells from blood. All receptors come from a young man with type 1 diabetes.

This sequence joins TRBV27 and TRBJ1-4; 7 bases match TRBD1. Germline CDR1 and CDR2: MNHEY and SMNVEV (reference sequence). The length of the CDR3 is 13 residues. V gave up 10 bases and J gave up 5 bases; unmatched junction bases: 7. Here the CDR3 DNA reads TGTGCCACCGCCGGGACAGAGAATGAAAAACTGTTTTTT. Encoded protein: CATAGTENEKLFF. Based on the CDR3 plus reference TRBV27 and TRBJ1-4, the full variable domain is EAQVTQNPRYLITVTGKKLTVTCSQNMNHEYMSWYRQDPGLGLRQIYYSMNVEVTDKGDVPEGYKVSRKEKRNFPLILESPSPNQTSLYFCATAGTENEKLFFGSGTQLSVL.

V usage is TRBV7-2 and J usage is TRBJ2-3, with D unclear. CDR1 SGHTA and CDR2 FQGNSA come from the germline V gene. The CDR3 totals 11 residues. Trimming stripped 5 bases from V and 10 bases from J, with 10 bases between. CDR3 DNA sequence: TGTGCCAGCAGCCCCTCGCAAGCGCAGTATTTT. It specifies CASSPSQAQYF.

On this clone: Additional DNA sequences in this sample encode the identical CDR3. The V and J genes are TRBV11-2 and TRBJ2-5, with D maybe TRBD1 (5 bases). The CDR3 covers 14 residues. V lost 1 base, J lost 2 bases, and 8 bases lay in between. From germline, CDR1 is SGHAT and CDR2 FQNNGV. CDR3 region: CASSLVQGQETQYF. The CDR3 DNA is TGTGCCAGCAGCTTAGTCCAGGGACAAGAGACCCAGTACTTC.

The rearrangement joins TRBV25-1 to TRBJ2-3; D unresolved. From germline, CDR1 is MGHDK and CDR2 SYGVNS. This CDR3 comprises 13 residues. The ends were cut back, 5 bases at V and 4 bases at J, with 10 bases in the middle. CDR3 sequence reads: CASSRNIPDTQYF. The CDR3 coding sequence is TGTGCCAGCAGTCGGAATATCCCAGATACGCAGTATTTT.

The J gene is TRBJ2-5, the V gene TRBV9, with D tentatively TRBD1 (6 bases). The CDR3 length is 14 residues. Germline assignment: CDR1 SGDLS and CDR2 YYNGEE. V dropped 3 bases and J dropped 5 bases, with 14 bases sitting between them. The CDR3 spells CASSDSRGGETQYF. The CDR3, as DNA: TGTGCCAGCAGCGACAGCAGGGGCGGGGAGACCCAGTACTTC. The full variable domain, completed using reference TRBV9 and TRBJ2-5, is DSGVTQTPKHLITATGQRVTLRCSPRSGDLSVYWYQQSLDQGLQFLIQYYNGEERAKGNILERFSAQQFPDLHSELNLSSLELGDSALYFCASSDSRGGETQYFGPGTRLLVL.

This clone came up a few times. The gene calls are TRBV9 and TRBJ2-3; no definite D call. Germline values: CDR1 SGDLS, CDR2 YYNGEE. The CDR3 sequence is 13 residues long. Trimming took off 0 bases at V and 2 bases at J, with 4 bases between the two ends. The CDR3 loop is CASSVGVTDTQYF. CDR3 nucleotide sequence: TGTGCCAGCAGCGTAGGTGTCACAGATACGCAGTATTTT.

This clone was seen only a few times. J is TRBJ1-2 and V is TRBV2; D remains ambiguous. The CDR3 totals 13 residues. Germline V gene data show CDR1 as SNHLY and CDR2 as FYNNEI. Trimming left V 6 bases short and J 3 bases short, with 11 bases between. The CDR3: CASRLDGDYGYTF. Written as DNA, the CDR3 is TGTGCCAGCAGGTTAGACGGAGACTATGGCTACACCTTC.